The clone carrying this T cell receptor (beta chain) has a single count. The data derive from a study of blood T cell repertoires in COVID-19. Original methodology: Reference gene primers were amplified, and this amplification served to estimate nucleated cell counts. This table comes from immunoSEQ multiplex PCR, and its TCRdb copy is limited to in-frame clones, with some not included. The DNA was the basis for D and trimming; V, J and clone size are from that table. The table has approximately 120,000 clones, about 85% seen once; the top ten hold 3.2%. V lost 0 bases and J lost 5, with 19 bases in between. Germline V gene sequence: CDR1 LGHNA, CDR2 YSLEER. The CDR3 runs to 17 residues. The Seattle site enrolled patients during active infection and followed them longitudinally.

This sequence was found in a woman at least 80 years old with COVID-19, enrolled during active disease. The V call is TRBV4-3, the J call TRBJ2-5, with a tentative D call TRBD2 (7 bases). Specimen: peripheral blood. CDR3 amino acids: CASSQDRMGGGGETQYF. DNA for the CDR3: TGCGCCAGCAGCCAAGATCGCATGGGGGGGGGCGGCGAGACCCAGTACTTC.